The entry below describes one T cell receptor beta chain. The antigen remains undetermined. The record originates from a study of shared clonotypes between healthy human individuals. Study results and limitations: Across a few donors, naive CD4 shared approximately 4.5%, naive CD8 more than 3%, memory CD4 2.3%, memory CD8 0.4% to 0.5%. Among the subsets, naive ones generally showed larger estimated richness than memory ones.

The CDR3 extends over 13 amino acids. V lost 0 bases and J 6 bases, leaving 9 bases between the germline ends. Germline V gene lookup returns CDR1 SGHRS and CDR2 YFSETQ. CD4+ cell separation produced CD45RA+ naive and CD45RA-negative memory subsets. Method: immunoSEQ multiplex PCR; TCRdb's copy keeps in-frame clones and lacks some. The sample shows around 2.5 million clones, 93% of them seen only once. The material sequenced was naive CD4+ T cells from PBMCs. Subset reported: CD45RA+ positively selected. This clonotype was sampled from a young man in good health. Some clones in this sample may be carry-over from other donors' samples. The V call is TRBV5-1, the J call TRBJ1-2; no firm D call. The CDR3: CASSLDSSNGYTF. In DNA, the CDR3 is TGCGCCAGCAGCTTGGACAGTTCGAATGGCTACACCTTC.